This TCR beta chain was identified in a study of technical replicates of blood from several donors. Germline-derived CDR1 and CDR2 are SGHRS and YFSETQ. The CDR3 runs 16 residues. Trimming removed 0 bases at V and 0 bases at J, with 11 bases between. The table came from immunoSEQ multiplex PCR; TCRdb's copy has only in-frame clones and leaves some out. The data hold around 97,000 clones, with approximately 96% observed a single time. The sequencing input was T cells isolated from PBMCs. The V and J genes are TRBV5-1 and TRBJ2-3; TRBD2 is a possible D gene (6 bases). The TCR comes from a human donor in good health. CDR3 amino acids: CASSLEGTPSTDTQYF. The CDR3 coding sequence is TGCGCCAGCAGCTTGGAGGGGACTCCTAGCACAGATACGCAGTATTTT.